The text below deals with one TCR beta chain. Its target antigen remains unknown. Qualities for individual bases were not recorded, and no much larger clone is one base off. Reading the label with the study, this specimen's time point is: baseline before first vaccination. Samples from vaccinated people were obtained from the UK trials COV001 and COV002, which included a single-blind randomized controlled phase 2/3 trial of AZD1222 (ChAdOx1 nCoV-19) in healthy adults. For TCRbeta chain sequencing, PBMC samples were collected from trial participants at day 0 and at day 28 after the second dose. This record comes from a study of T cell responses to AZD1222 COVID-19 vaccine (dated by TCRdb to the early 2020s). In the study overall: AZD1222 recipients given second doses at about 4 weeks or at about 12 weeks were pooled, since spike-specific TCR depth and breadth were not found to differ between the two schedules. TCR sequencing was performed for roughly 240 trial participants, of whom roughly 200 were given two doses of AZD1222 and around 25 were given two doses of MenACWY control vaccine. Trial participants were enrolled by age into 18-55, 56-69 and 70-plus year subgroups, with about 150, 28 and 57 TCR-sequenced participants respectively. General conclusions and limits of the study: Spike-specific TCR breadth and depth rose significantly after two AZD1222 doses compared with day 0 and with MenACWY recipients. Conclusions about previously exposed vaccinees were limited because only 6 or 7 AZD1222 recipients were SARS-CoV-2 seropositive at baseline. No day 14 peak-response samples were available, so repertoires were characterized only after the peak T cell response. Nearly half of unique spike-specific TCRs reportedly recognized epitopes outside regions mutated in the B.1.351 and B.1.1.7 variants. Participants were mostly white British and included more females than males, and it was suggested by the authors that clonal diversity may have been underestimated. The whole spike protein was spanned by vaccine-associated CD4 TCRs, and dominant responses were seen in regions 160-218 and 743-854. In the small 56-69-year group, the increase in depth fell short of significance, most likely because of low power.

The CDR3 regions of human TCRbeta chains were subjected to immunosequencing. The original pipeline was this. Repertoire TCRs were matched against a reference library of SARS-CoV-2-specific TCRs generated with the MIRA antigen-specificity platform. Breadth was defined as the fraction of unique TCRs that were SARS-CoV-2-associated. Depth was defined as the fraction of total T cells that were SARS-CoV-2-associated. Using the MIRA data, each spike-specific TCR was assigned both to the spike region to which the TCR was reactive and to a CD4 or CD8 class. Log10-transformed breadth and depth values were compared by one-way ANOVA with Sidak's multiple comparisons tests. Imported from immuneACCESS, the table was reduced by TCRdb to in-frame sequences with V and J called. These copies leave out some clones; in studies compared against another copy, an unresolved V gene accounts for under half, and the cause of the remainder is not known. V and J calls and clone size are copied from that table; D and trimming were computed from the DNA. The sample table lists 85,000 to 100,000 clones, almost 80% of them with a count of one. Of the sample, roughly 20% is held by the ten largest clones.

Trimming accounts for 1 base at V and 8 bases at J, while the number of junction bases matched to no gene is 2. Measured from the cysteine to the phenylalanine, the CDR3 is 14 residues long. The only DNA kept is the CDR3, 42 bases in frame from the first base. Per the germline V gene (reference sequence), LGHDT is the CDR1 and YNNKEL is the CDR2. The V and J segments used are TRBV3-1 (or the pseudogene TRBV3-2) and TRBJ2-1; 10 central bases correspond to TRBD2. The source of this sequence is an adult in good health. The material sequenced was peripheral blood, taken on day 0 of AZD1222 vaccination. The CDR3 in this case is CASSQALAGDEQFF. The DNA is TGTGCCAGCAGCCAAGCGCTAGCGGGAGATGAGCAGTTCTTC.